Below, 5 T cell receptor beta chains from the same sample are listed, as sequenced in a study of cytomegalovirus exposure and HLA in healthy donors. With 60 Vbeta and 13 Jbeta primers, the PCR was carried out. This table comes from immunoSEQ multiplex PCR, and its TCRdb copy is limited to in-frame clones, with some not included. This repertoire comprises over 200,000 clones; its ten largest clones make up over 0.75%. Sequencing input: PBMCs. The receptors stem from a woman under 40 in good health and CMV-seropositive.

The V call is TRBV19, the J call TRBJ2-7, with 8 bases aligning to TRBD1. The germline CDR1 and CDR2 sequences are LNHDA and SQIVND (reference sequence). There are 14 residues in the CDR3. Germline trimming cut 6 bases from V and 4 bases from J; bases unmatched to any gene: 8. For the CDR3, the DNA is TGTGCCAGTAGGAGAGGACAGGGCACATACGAGCAGTACTTC. Protein: CASRRGQGTYEQYF.

The chain employs TRBV5-4 and TRBJ1-1; D perhaps matches TRBD1 (5 bases). There are 14 residues in the CDR3. Germline assignment: CDR1 SGHNT and CDR2 YYREEE (reference sequence). With 0 bases removed from V and 7 bases from J, the gap between germline ends came to 13 bases. The CDR3 reads CASSLGGIQGEAFF. The CDR3 DNA sequence: TGTGCCAGCAGCTTGGGTGGGATCCAGGGTGAAGCTTTCTTT.

This sequence joins TRBV10-3 and TRBJ1-2, with D tentatively TRBD1 (5 bases). CDR1 is ENHRY, CDR2 SYGVKD, per germline. The V gene lost 4 bases and the J gene lost 6 bases, with 12 bases spanning the gap. The CDR3 contains 13 residues. The CDR3 bases are TGTGCCATCAGTGCTCAGGGCCTGGATGGCTACACCTTC. Translated, it gives CAISAQGLDGYTF.

This rearrangement joins TRBV5-6 to TRBJ2-3, with TRBD1 identical over 9 bases. The CDR3 extends over 16 amino acids. From germline, CDR1 is SGHDT and CDR2 YYEEEE. Trimming at V came to 0 bases and at J to 3 bases, leaving 5 bases not matched to a gene. The CDR3 spells CASSLGTGGSTDTQYF. In nucleotides, the CDR3 is TGTGCCAGCAGCTTGGGAACAGGGGGCTCGACAGATACGCAGTATTTT.

This rearrangement joins TRBV28 to TRBJ2-2; TRBD2 agrees at 9 bases. V lost 7 bases, J lost 5 bases, and 11 bases stayed unmatched. CDR1 is MDHEN, CDR2 SYDVKM, per germline. The CDR3 is 16 residues long. The CDR3 here is CASIPSGGRATGELFF. For the CDR3, the DNA is TGTGCCAGCATCCCCAGTGGCGGGAGGGCGACCGGGGAGCTGTTTTTT.